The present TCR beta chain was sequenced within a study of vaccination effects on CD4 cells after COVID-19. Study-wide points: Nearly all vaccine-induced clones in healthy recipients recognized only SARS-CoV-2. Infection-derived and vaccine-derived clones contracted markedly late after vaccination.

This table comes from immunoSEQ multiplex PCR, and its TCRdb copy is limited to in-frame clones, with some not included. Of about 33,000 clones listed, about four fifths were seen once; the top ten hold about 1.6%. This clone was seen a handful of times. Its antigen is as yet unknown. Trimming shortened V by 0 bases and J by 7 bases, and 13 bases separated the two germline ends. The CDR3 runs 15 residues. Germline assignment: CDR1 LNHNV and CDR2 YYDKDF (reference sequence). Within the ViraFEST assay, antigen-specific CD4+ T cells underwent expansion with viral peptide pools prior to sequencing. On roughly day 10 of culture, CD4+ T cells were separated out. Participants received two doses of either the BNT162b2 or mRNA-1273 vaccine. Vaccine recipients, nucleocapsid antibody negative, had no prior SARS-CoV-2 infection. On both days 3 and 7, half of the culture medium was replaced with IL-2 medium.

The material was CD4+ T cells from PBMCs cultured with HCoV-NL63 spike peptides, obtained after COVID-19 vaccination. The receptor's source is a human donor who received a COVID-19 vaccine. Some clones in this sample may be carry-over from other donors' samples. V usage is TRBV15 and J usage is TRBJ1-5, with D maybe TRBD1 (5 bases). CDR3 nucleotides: TGTGCCACCAGCAGAGATCGGGCTGGGGGACAGCCCCAGCATTTT. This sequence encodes CATSRDRAGGQPQHF. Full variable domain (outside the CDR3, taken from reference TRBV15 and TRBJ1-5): DAMVIQNPRYQVTQFGKPVTLSCSQTLNHNVMYWYQQKSSQAPKLLFHYYDKDFNNEADTPDNFQSRRPNTSFCFLDIRSPGLGDTAMYLCATSRDRAGGQPQHFGDGTRLSIL.